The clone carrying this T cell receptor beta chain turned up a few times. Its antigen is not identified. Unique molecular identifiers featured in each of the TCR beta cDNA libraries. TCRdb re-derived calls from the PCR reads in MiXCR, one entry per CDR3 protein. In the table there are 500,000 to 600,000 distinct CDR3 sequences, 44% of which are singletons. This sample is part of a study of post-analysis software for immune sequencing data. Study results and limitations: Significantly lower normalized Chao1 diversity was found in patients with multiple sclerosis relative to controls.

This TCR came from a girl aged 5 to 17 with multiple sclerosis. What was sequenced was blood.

The CDR3 DNA is TGCGCCAGCAGCTTGGAGGAGCGGCAGTTCGGGTCTGGCTACACCTTC. Encoded protein: CASSLEERQFGSGYTF. V and J are TRBV5-1 and TRBJ1-2; D gene uncertain. The CDR3 totals 16 residues. V was clipped by 0 bases and J by 7 bases, with 19 bases between them. The germline V gene has CDR1 SGHRS and CDR2 YFSETQ.